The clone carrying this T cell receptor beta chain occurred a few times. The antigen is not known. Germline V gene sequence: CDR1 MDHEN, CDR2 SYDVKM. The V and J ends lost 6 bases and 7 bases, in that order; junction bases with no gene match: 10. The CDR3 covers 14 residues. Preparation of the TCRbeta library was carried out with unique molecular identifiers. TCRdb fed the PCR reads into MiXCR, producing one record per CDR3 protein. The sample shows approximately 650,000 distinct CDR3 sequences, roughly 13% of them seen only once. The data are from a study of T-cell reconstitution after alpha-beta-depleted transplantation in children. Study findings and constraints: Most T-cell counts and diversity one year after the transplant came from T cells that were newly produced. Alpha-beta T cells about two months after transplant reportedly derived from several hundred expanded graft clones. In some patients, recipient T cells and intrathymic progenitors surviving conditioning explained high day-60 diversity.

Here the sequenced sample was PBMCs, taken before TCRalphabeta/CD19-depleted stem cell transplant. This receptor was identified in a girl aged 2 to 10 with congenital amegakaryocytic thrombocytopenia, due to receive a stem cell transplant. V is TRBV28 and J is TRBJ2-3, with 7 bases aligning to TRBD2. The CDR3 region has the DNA TGTGCCAGCAGCCCCACGGGCGGGGGATATACGCAGTATTTT. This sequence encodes CASSPTGGGYTQYF.